This T cell receptor (beta chain) stems from a study of blood T cell repertoires in COVID-19. Study background: Acute and convalescent COVID-19 samples came from the United States, Italy and Spain. PBMCs, B-cell-depleted T cells, or T cells provided the cDNA or gDNA that made up the material.

How the authors handled the data: How many nucleated cells were present was estimated from reference gene primer amplification. Here immunoSEQ multiplex PCR was the method, and the copy in TCRdb shows in-frame clones only, minus some. The V and J calls and the clone size are those of that table, but D and trimming were determined from the DNA. The sample carries roughly 260,000 clones, over 80% recorded once. This receptor was taken from a middle-aged woman with acute or convalescent COVID-19. The sample was peripheral blood.

In DNA form, the CDR3 reads TGTGCCAGCAGCGTAGCGAGCTCAAGAGATACGCAGTATTTT. It translates to CASSVASSRDTQYF. This chain links TRBV9 with TRBJ2-3; no definite D call. The CDR3 contains 14 residues. Per the germline V gene, CDR1 is SGDLS and CDR2 is YYNGEE. V gave up 0 bases and J gave up 5 bases, with 10 bases separating them.